One sample yielded the 14 T cell receptor beta chains listed below, sequenced in a study of CD8+CD57+ T cells in acquired aplastic anemia. Profiles of TCR beta VDJ and CDR3 were generated from a genomic DNA template. TCRdb processed the reads anew with MiXCR; each CDR3 protein has one entry. The repertoire includes about 62,000 distinct CDR3 sequences, less than 65% of them detected once, and under 2.5% sits in the top ten. Sample: sorted CD4+, CD8+, or CD8+CD57+ T cells (not recorded which) from PBMCs. The receptors here all came from a human donor in good health, serving as a control.

This chain joins TRBV24-1 and TRBJ1-2; D not certain. The V gene's germline CDR1 is KGHDR and CDR2 SFDVKD. The CDR3 is 12 residues long. Deletions cut 3 bases from V and 6 bases from J, with 7 bases between. The CDR3 DNA sequence: TGTGCCACCAGTGATAGGGCAAATGGCTACACCTTC. Translated, it gives CATSDRANGYTF.

With respect to this clonotype: An end of the junction does not agree with germline; a read error may underlie this. The V and J genes are TRBV6-1 and TRBJ1-3, with D uncertain. Germline V gene lookup returns CDR1 MNHNS and CDR2 SASEGT. There are 14 residues in the CDR3. The chain's CDR3 is CACSPPTGGNTIYF. CDR3 nucleotides: TGTGCCTGCAGCCCGCCGACCGGTGGAAACACCATATATTTT.

The chain employs TRBV19 and TRBJ1-1; possible D gene TRBD1, 6 bases. The V end lost 6 bases, the J end lost 7 bases, and 15 bases lay between the germline ends. Germline-derived CDR1 and CDR2 are LNHDA and SQIVND (reference sequence). The CDR3 totals 13 residues. The DNA of the CDR3 is TGTGCCAGTAGGCGGACAGAGCTCGTTGAAGCTTTCTTT. It codes for CASRRTELVEAFF.

As for this clonotype: One junction end does not reproduce the germline sequence, and a read error may be involved. This chain connects TRBV20-1 to TRBJ2-5; 8 bases are a match to TRBD1. Germline V gives CDR1 DFQATT, CDR2 SNEGSKA (reference sequence). The CDR3 loop spans 15 amino acids. The CDR3 DNA sequence: TGCAGTGCTAGAGGAACAGGGGGAGTGGAAGAGGCCCAGTACTTC. Translating gives CSARGTGGVEEAQYF.

This clonotype is a singleton in its sample. The chain recombines TRBV25-1 with TRBJ1-6; no clear D gene. V was pared by 8 bases and J by 10 bases, with 15 bases between. Per germline, CDR1 MGHDK and CDR2 SYGVNS. This CDR3 is 13 amino acids long. DNA for the CDR3: TGTGCCAGCTTAGGTGCGGGTTCCTCACCCCTCCACTTT. This sequence encodes CASLGAGSSPLHF.

This chain connects TRBV20-1 to TRBJ1-3; D is perhaps TRBD1 (5 bases). The CDR3 has 13 amino acids. Germline CDR1 DFQATT, CDR2 SNEGSKA (reference sequence). The V gene lost 2 bases and the J gene lost 8 bases, with 13 bases spanning the gap. Here the CDR3 DNA reads TGCAGTGCTAGATACCAGGGTAGAGACACCATATATTTT. This sequence encodes CSARYQGRDTIYF.

In this sample, this clonotype turned up many times. The chain employs TRBV13 and TRBJ1-6; maybe TRBD1 (6 bases). CDR3 length: 13 amino acids. Germline CDR1 is PRHDT and CDR2 is FYEKMQ (reference sequence). Trimming shortened V by 7 bases and J by 8 bases, and 12 bases separated the two germline ends. CDR3 sequence: CASNQGGDSPLHF. The CDR3 nucleotides read TGTGCCAGCAACCAAGGGGGGGATTCACCCCTCCACTTT. The full variable domain, in which reference TRBV13 and TRBJ1-6 provide the parts outside the CDR3, is AAGVIQSPRHLIKEKRETATLKCYPIPRHDTVYWYQQGPGQDPQFLISFYEKMQSDKGSIPDRFSAQQFSDYHSELNMSSLELGDSALYFCASNQGGDSPLHFGNGTRLTVT.

V and J are TRBV25-1 and TRBJ2-3; no firm D call. V was shortened by 4 bases and J by 0 bases, with 5 bases between the two germline ends. The germline V gene encodes CDR1 MGHDK and CDR2 SYGVNS. The CDR3 runs to 13 residues. CDR3 protein: CASSVTSTDTQYF. The CDR3 nucleotides are TGTGCCAGCAGTGTGACTAGCACAGATACGCAGTATTTT.

In the case of this clonotype: The junction and the germline gene differ at one end; a read error may be behind it. This sequence joins TRBV11-2 and TRBJ1-6, with no clear D. This CDR3 has 16 amino acids. The germline V gene encodes CDR1 SGHAT and CDR2 FQNNGV. Here the CDR3 reads CASSLLLTSYSSPLHF. CDR3 coding DNA: TGTGCCAGCAGCTTATTACTGACGTCCTATAGTTCACCCCTCCACTTT. The full variable domain, completed using reference TRBV11-2 and TRBJ1-6, is EAGVAQSPRYKIIEKRQSVAFWCNPISGHATLYWYQQILGQGPKLLIQFQNNGVVDDSQLPKDRFSAERLKGVDSTLKIQPAKLEDSAVYLCASSLLLTSYSSPLHFGNGTRLTVT.

The V gene is TRBV29-1, the J gene TRBJ2-3, with D tentatively TRBD1 or TRBD2 (5 bases each). Germline-derived CDR1 and CDR2 are SQVTM and ANQGSEA. Trimming cost V 6 bases and J 7 bases, with 11 bases left between them. This CDR3 is 11 amino acids long. The CDR3: CSVDGAYTQYF. The CDR3 DNA sequence: TGCAGCGTGGACGGGGCATATACGCAGTATTTT.

This clonotype was seen repeatedly, ten times or more. This chain joins TRBV6-1 and TRBJ1-6, with TRBD1 matching over 9 bases. CDR1 MNHNS and CDR2 SASEGT come from the germline V gene. This CDR3 is built from 15 residues. The trim removed 6 bases at V and 8 bases at J, leaving 8 bases unmatched. The CDR3 sequence is CASRQRGQGDSPLHF. CDR3 in DNA: TGTGCCAGCAGGCAGCGGGGACAGGGTGATTCACCCCTCCACTTT.

The CDR3 DNA sequence: TGCAGTGCTTCACCCGGGACAGGGATCAACGAGCAGTACTTC. Amino acids: CSASPGTGINEQYF. The J gene is TRBJ2-7, the V gene TRBV20-1, with 9 bases matching TRBD1. The CDR3 is 14 amino acids. From germline, CDR1 is DFQATT and CDR2 SNEGSKA (reference sequence). The V segment lost 5 bases and the J segment 5 bases; nucleotides outside the gene matches: 10.

Only a few counts were recorded for this clonotype. This chain uses TRBV13 with TRBJ2-7; 8 nucleotides agree with TRBD2. V lost 0 bases, J lost 5 bases, and 6 bases stayed unmatched. This CDR3 spans 15 amino acids. Germline values: CDR1 PRHDT, CDR2 FYEKMQ (reference sequence). The CDR3 nucleotides are TGTGCCAGCAGCTTAGGGGGAGCGGGGGCCCACGAGCAGTACTTC. Its protein product is CASSLGGAGAHEQYF.

The chain uses TRBV30 and TRBJ1-5; 9 bases match TRBD1. Trimming at V came to 3 bases and at J to 2 bases, leaving 8 bases not matched to a gene. Germline V CDR1 and CDR2: GTSNPN, SVGIG (reference sequence). The CDR3 loop spans 16 amino acids. The CDR3 loop is CAWRATRDRGNQPQHF. The CDR3 nucleotides read TGTGCCTGGAGAGCTACCCGGGACAGGGGCAATCAGCCCCAGCATTTT. Full variable domain (rest looked up from reference TRBV30 and TRBJ1-5): SQTIHQWPATLVQPVGSPLSLECTVEGTSNPNLYWYRQAAGRGLQLLFYSVGIGQISSEVPQNLSASRPQDRQFILSSKKLLLSDSGFYLCAWRATRDRGNQPQHFGDGTRLSIL.